Presented here are 11 T cell receptor beta chains from one specimen sequenced in a study of a mutant IDH1 vaccine in newly diagnosed glioma. The time point denotes: baseline, week 1 (first vaccination visit). The sample's treatment: pre-vaccination baseline after standard-of-care therapy. The table came from immunoSEQ multiplex PCR; TCRdb's copy has only in-frame clones and leaves some out. The sample holds 45,000 to 65,000 clones, 65% to 85% seen once. The source material was PBMCs, sampled from a glioma patient treated with radiotherapy, temozolomide or both. The receptors were sampled from a man between 18 and 29 years old with glioma.

This clone was recorded once. The V and J genes are TRBV11-2 and TRBJ2-7, with D possibly being TRBD1 or TRBD2 (5 bases each). Trimming removed 4 bases from V and 2 bases from J, with 18 bases in between. Germline V CDR1 and CDR2: SGHAT, FQNNGV. The CDR3 runs 16 residues. The CDR3 sequence: CASSSGWDGNTYEQYF. The DNA for the CDR3 is TGTGCCAGCAGCTCGGGGTGGGACGGAAACACCTACGAGCAGTACTTC. Complete variable domain (other parts from reference TRBV11-2 and TRBJ2-7): EAGVAQSPRYKIIEKRQSVAFWCNPISGHATLYWYQQILGQGPKLLIQFQNNGVVDDSQLPKDRFSAERLKGVDSTLKIQPAKLEDSAVYLCASSSGWDGNTYEQYFGPGTRLTVT.

This sequence joins TRBV6-6 and TRBJ1-5; no definite D call. Between the trimmed V and J ends, which lost 0 bases and 0 bases, there was a span of 3 bases. Germline assignment: CDR1 MNHNY and CDR2 SVGAGI (reference sequence). The CDR3 sequence is 14 residues long. The CDR3 sequence: CASSYSSSNQPQHF. The CDR3 coding sequence is TGTGCCAGCAGTTACTCGAGTAGCAATCAGCCCCAGCATTTT.

Ten or more counts support this clone. This chain uses TRBV4-3 with TRBJ2-3, with TRBD2 identical over 8 bases. Germline V gene data show CDR1 as LGHNA and CDR2 as YSLEER. With V trimmed by 1 base and J by 0 bases, 6 bases remained unmatched. The CDR3 loop spans 17 amino acids. In DNA form, the CDR3 reads TGCGCCAGCAGCCAAGCCGCTAGCGGGTTTAGCACAGATACGCAGTATTTT. Protein sequence: CASSQAASGFSTDTQYF.

The chain combines TRBV30 with TRBJ2-7; no firm D call. Trimming shortened V by 0 bases and J by 2 bases, and 8 bases separated the two germline ends. Germline V gene data show CDR1 as GTSNPN and CDR2 as SVGIG (reference sequence). The CDR3 length is 13 residues. The DNA of the CDR3 is TGTGCCTGGAGTGTAGGCTGGGCCTACGAGCAGTACTTC. Its translation: CAWSVGWAYEQYF.

This clone was counted many times. This chain joins TRBV7-2 and TRBJ1-1; no reliable D call. Trimming removed 2 bases from V and 11 bases from J, with 21 bases in between. This CDR3 is built from 15 residues. Germline V lookup: CDR1 SGHTA, CDR2 FQGNSA. The CDR3 DNA is TGTGCCAGCAGCTTATACTCCGACGCTACCCTCCGTGCTTTCTTT. Protein product: CASSLYSDATLRAFF. Together with reference TRBV7-2 and TRBJ1-1, the CDR3 gives the full variable domain: GAGVSQSPSNKVTEKGKDVELRCDPISGHTALYWYRQSLGQGLEFLIYFQGNSAPDKSGLPSDRFSAERTGGSVSTLTIQRTQQEDSAVYLCASSLYSDATLRAFFGQGTRLTVV.

The rearrangement uses TRBV7-2 and TRBJ2-2, with unresolved D. V lost 5 bases, J lost 1 base, and 8 bases lay in between. Germline V lookup: CDR1 SGHTA, CDR2 FQGNSA. The CDR3 length is 14 residues. CDR3 DNA: TGTGCCAGCAGCGTAACAAGGAACACCGGGGAGCTGTTTTTT. Encoded protein: CASSVTRNTGELFF.

This clone was recorded a few times. J is TRBJ1-2 and V is TRBV9; weak D call: TRBD1 (6 bases). There are 14 residues in the CDR3. V was shortened by 2 bases and J by 4 bases, with 12 bases between the two germline ends. Germline V gene sequence: CDR1 SGDLS, CDR2 YYNGEE. The CDR3 coding sequence is TGTGCCAGCAGCGTTACAGGGTTAGGCTATGGCTACACCTTC. Amino acid sequence: CASSVTGLGYGYTF.

The rearrangement joins TRBV28 to TRBJ2-7; D is ambiguous. CDR1 and CDR2 (germline): MDHEN, SYDVKM. This CDR3 region has 11 residues. V gave up 4 bases and J gave up 3 bases, with 4 bases separating them. CDR3 loop: CASSSYYEQYF. The CDR3 nucleotides are TGTGCCAGCAGTTCATACTACGAGCAGTACTTC. The complete variable domain, with remaining parts taken from reference TRBV28 and TRBJ2-7, reads DVKVTQSSRYLVKRTGEKVFLECVQDMDHENMFWYRQDPGLGLRLIYFSYDVKMKEKGDIPEGYSVSREKKERFSLILESASTNQTSMYLCASSSYYEQYFGPGTRLTVT.

The genes are TRBV5-4 and TRBJ2-7, with D maybe TRBD2 (6 bases). V lost 2 bases and J 1 base, leaving 13 bases between the germline ends. The germline CDR1 and CDR2 sequences are SGHNT and YYREEE (reference sequence). The CDR3 loop spans 15 amino acids. CDR3 in DNA: TGTGCCAGCAGCTTTGGGCGGGGCGGATCCTACGAGCAGTACTTC. Protein sequence: CASSFGRGGSYEQYF.

This clone came up a few times. The V and J genes are TRBV28 and TRBJ1-1; no clear D. V was clipped by 5 bases and J by 4 bases, with 17 bases between them. Germline V CDR1 and CDR2: MDHEN, SYDVKM. There are 15 residues in the CDR3. CDR3: CASSAPNIGGTEAFF. CDR3 in DNA: TGTGCCAGCAGTGCCCCAAATATCGGAGGCACTGAAGCTTTCTTT.

This clone was found once. The chain carries TRBV7-2 and TRBJ1-2, with 9 bases identical to TRBD1. Germline lookup yields CDR1 SGHTA and CDR2 FQGNSA. CDR3 size: 16 residues. The ends lost 2 bases at V and 4 bases at J; junction bases unmatched: 8. The CDR3 DNA reads TGTGCCAGCAGCTTACCAAACAGGGGGCAAGGCTATGGCTACACCTTC. It is translated as CASSLPNRGQGYGYTF.